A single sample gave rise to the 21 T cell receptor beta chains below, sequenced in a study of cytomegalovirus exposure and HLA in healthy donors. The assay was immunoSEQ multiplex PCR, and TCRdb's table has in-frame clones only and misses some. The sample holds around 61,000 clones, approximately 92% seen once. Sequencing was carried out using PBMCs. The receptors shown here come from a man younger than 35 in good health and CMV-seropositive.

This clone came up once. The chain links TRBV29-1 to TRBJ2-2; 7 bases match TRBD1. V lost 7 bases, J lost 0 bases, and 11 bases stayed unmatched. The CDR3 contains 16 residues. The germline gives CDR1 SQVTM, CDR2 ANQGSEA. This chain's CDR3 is CSARGTVDANTGELFF. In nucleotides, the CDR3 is TGCAGCGCCAGGGGGACCGTCGACGCGAACACCGGGGAGCTGTTTTTT.

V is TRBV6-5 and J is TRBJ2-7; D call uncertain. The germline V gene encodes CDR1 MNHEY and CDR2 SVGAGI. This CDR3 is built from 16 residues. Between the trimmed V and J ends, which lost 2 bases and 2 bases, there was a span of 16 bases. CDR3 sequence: CASSYRQTNSPYEQYF. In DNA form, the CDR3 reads TGTGCCAGCAGTTACAGGCAGACAAACTCCCCCTACGAGCAGTACTTC.

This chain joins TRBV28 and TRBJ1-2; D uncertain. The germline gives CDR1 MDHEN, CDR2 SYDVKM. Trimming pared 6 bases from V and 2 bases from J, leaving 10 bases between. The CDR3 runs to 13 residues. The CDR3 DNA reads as TGTGCCAGCAGGAATACTGAAAACTATGGCTACACCTTC. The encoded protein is CASRNTENYGYTF.

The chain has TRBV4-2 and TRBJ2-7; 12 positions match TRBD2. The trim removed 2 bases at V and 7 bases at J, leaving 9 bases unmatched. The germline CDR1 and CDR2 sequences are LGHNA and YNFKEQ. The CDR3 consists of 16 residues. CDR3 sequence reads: CASSQLLPSGRVEQYF. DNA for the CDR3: TGTGCCAGCAGCCAACTTCTACCTAGCGGGAGGGTAGAGCAGTACTTC.

CDR3 nucleotide sequence: TGTGCCAGTCGGAAGGGGCTGCACTCCTACGAGCAGTACTTC. Translated: CASRKGLHSYEQYF. The chain carries TRBV19 and TRBJ2-7, with a weak D call TRBD1 (5 bases). Per the germline V gene, CDR1 is LNHDA and CDR2 is SQIVND (reference sequence). This CDR3 has 14 residues. The V end lost 8 bases, the J end lost 0 bases, and 14 bases lay between the germline ends.

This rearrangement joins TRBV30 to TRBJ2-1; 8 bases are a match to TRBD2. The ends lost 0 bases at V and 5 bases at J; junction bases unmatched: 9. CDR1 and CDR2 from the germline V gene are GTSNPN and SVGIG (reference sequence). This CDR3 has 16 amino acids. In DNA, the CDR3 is TGTGCCTGGAGTGTATGGACAGCGGGAGTAAACAATGAGCAGTTCTTC. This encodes CAWSVWTAGVNNEQFF.

CDR3 bases: TGCGCCAGCAGCCAAGACTCGACTAGCGGGAGTTTGGAGACCCAGTACTTC. Its translation is CASSQDSTSGSLETQYF. V gene TRBV4-1 combines with J gene TRBJ2-5; 12 bases are shared with TRBD2. Germline V gene sequence: CDR1 MGHRA, CDR2 YSYEKL. After removal of 0 bases from V and 5 bases from J, the junction contained 7 bases not matched to a gene. The CDR3 runs 17 residues.

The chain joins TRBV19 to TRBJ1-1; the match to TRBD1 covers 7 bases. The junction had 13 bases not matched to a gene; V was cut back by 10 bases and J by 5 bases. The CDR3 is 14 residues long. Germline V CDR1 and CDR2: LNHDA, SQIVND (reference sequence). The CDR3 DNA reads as TGTGCCATCATGGACAGGAATTTTGGGACTGAAGCTTTCTTT. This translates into CAIMDRNFGTEAFF.

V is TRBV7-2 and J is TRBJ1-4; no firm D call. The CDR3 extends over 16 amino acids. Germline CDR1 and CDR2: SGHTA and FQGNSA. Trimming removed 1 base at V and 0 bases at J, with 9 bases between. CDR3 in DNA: TGTGCCAGCAGCTTAGTAGGAGCTCCAACTAATGAAAAACTGTTTTTT. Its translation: CASSLVGAPTNEKLFF.

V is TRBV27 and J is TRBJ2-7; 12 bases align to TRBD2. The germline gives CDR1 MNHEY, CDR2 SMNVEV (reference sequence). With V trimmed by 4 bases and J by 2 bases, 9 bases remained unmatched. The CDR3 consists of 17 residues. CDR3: CASSYRTSGIKAYEQYF. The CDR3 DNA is TGTGCCAGCAGTTACAGGACTAGCGGGATAAAGGCCTACGAGCAGTACTTC.

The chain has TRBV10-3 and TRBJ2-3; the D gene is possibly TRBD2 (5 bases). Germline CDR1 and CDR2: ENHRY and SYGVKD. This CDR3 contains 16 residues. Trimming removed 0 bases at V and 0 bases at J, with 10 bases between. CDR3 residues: CAISESRQRSTDTQYF. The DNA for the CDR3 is TGTGCCATCAGTGAGTCGCGGCAGCGGAGCACAGATACGCAGTATTTT.

DNA of the CDR3: TGTGCCAGCAGCCGGGGGGGGTACGAGCAGTACTTC. Translating gives CASSRGGYEQYF. The chain employs TRBV28 and TRBJ2-7; 8 nucleotides match TRBD2. The germline gives CDR1 MDHEN, CDR2 SYDVKM. The CDR3 loop spans 12 amino acids. V was pared by 6 bases and J by 4 bases, with 2 bases of the junction left unmatched.

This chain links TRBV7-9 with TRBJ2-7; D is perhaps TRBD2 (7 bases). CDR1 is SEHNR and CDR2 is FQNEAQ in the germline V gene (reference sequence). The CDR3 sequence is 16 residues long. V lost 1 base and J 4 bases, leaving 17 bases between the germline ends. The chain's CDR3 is CASSLVGSGGAYEQYF. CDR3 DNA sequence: TGTGCCAGCAGCTTAGTAGGCTCGGGGGGCGCGTACGAGCAGTACTTC.

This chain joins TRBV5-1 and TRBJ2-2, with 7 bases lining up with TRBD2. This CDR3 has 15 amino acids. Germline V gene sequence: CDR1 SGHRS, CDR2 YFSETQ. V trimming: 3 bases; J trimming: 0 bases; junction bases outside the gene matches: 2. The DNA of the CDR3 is TGCGCCAGCAGCTCCGGACTAGCGAACACCGGGGAGCTGTTTTTT. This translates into CASSSGLANTGELFF. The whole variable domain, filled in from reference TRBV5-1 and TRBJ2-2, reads KAGVTQTPRYLIKTRGQQVTLSCSPISGHRSVSWYQQTPGQGLQFLFEYFSETQRNKGNFPGRFSGRQFSNSRSEMNVSTLELGDSALYLCASSSGLANTGELFFGEGSRLTVL.

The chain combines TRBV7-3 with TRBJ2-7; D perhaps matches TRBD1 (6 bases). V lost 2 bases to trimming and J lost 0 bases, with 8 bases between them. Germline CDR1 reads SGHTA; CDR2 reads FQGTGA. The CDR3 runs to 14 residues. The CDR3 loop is CASSLSGDSYEQYF. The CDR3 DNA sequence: TGTGCCAGCAGCTTATCAGGGGACTCCTACGAGCAGTACTTC. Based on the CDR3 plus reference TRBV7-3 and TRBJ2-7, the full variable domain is GAGVSQTPSNKVTEKGKYVELRCDPISGHTALYWYRQSLGQGPEFLIYFQGTGAADDSGLPNDRFFAVRPEGSVSTLKIQRTERGDSAVYLCASSLSGDSYEQYFGPGTRLTVT.

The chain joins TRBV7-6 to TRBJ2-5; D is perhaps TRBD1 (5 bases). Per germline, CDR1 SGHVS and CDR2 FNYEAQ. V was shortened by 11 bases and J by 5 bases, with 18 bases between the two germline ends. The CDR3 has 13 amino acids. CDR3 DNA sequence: TGTGCCGGGGTTGGGGCAGGTGGTGAGACCCAGTACTTC. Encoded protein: CAGVGAGGETQYF.

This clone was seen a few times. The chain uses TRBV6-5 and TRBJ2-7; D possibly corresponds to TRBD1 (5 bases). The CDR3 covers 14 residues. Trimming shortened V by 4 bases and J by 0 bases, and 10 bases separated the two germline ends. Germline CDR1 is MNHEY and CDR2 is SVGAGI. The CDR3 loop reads CASSLDTTSYEQYF. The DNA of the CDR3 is TGTGCCAGCAGTTTGGACACAACCTCCTACGAGCAGTACTTC.

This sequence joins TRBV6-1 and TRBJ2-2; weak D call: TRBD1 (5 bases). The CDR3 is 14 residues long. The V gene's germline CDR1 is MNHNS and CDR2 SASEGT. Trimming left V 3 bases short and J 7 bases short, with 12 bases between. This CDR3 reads CASSEDTQRGELFF. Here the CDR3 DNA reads TGTGCCAGCAGTGAGGACACTCAACGCGGGGAGCTGTTTTTT.

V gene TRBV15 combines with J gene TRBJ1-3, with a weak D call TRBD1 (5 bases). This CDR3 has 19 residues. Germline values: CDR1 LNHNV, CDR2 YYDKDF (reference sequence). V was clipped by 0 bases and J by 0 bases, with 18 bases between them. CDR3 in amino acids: CATSRDIGGTGDSGNTIYF. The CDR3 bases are TGTGCCACCAGCAGAGATATCGGGGGAACGGGCGACTCTGGAAACACCATATATTTT.

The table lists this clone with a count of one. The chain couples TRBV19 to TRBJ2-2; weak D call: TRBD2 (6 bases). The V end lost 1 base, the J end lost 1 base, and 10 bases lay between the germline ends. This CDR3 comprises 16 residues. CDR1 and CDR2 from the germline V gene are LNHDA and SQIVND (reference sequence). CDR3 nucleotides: TGTGCCAGTAGTATAGCTACTAGCAGGAACACCGGGGAGCTGTTTTTT. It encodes CASSIATSRNTGELFF.

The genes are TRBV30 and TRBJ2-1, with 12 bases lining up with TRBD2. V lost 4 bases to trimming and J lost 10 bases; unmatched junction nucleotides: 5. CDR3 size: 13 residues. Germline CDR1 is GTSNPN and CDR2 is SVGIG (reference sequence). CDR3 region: CAWNLAGGEEQFF. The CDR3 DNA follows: TGTGCCTGGAATCTAGCGGGAGGGGAAGAGCAGTTCTTC.